This T cell receptor beta chain was observed in a study of cytomegalovirus exposure and HLA in healthy donors (dated by TCRdb to about 2017). Some background on the complete study: An earlier analysis of roughly 610 of the donors reported approximately 260 Gb of sequence data and 117 million unique TCR beta sequences obtained from about 179 million T cells. Approximately 310 gigabases of sequencing data and about 92 million unique TCR sequences made up an early release that covered about 640 HLA-typed donors. Of the 300 to 500 genotyped donors, roughly 76% were placed in the genetic ancestry cluster associated with self-reported Caucasian donors. The study aimed to test whether signatures of past pathogen exposure could be identified by cataloging public T cell receptors. The T cell repertoires of around 730 subjects were profiled by immunosequencing and related to cytomegalovirus serostatus. A separate validation cohort of more than 100 different subjects was used in addition to the approximately 670-subject first cohort. To predict cytomegalovirus infection status, the study brought together high-throughput TCR immunosequencing, statistical association of individual TCRs with disease status, and machine learning. In a later analysis, previously published TCR beta repertoires from about 670 donors were re-analyzed and high-resolution HLA genotyping was added so that TCR occurrence patterns could be studied. Rather than using new phenotypic data, the later analysis identified candidate immune exposures from TCR beta sequences and from how often those sequences occurred across donors. To decide whether each TCR beta V gene segment behaved as functional or pseudogenic, an earlier analysis of nearly 600 of the donors relied on high-throughput TCR beta sequencing. Donor age, sex, ethnicity and CMV serostatus were compiled together with the repertoire data. In a later genetic analysis, genome-wide SNP genotypes for about three fifths of the roughly 670 donors were used, and that subset was treated as a discovery cohort. All discovery cohort repertoires had been generated on a single sequencing platform. Class I and class II HLA loci were covered by the typing at four-digit resolution. The number of typed donors differed by locus: about 629-630 for A, B, C, DRB1 and DQB1; 500 to 550 for DQA1; 606 for DPA1; and about 450 for DPB1. Roughly 5 DR-DQ haplotypes were treated as single units for association and clustering because of strong linkage in the cohort. Among roughly 400 genotyped donors of the cohort, an average of approximately 240,000 unique TCR beta nucleotide sequences were sequenced per donor, around 20% of them non-productive. Study-level results and caveats: A later analysis found that TCR association rates varied across HLA loci, with DRB1 alleles showing the most associated TCRs and HLA-C alleles the fewest. When HLA alleles, especially DR and DQ, strongly co-occurred, attributing TCR associations to individual alleles was difficult. For the cohort, immune exposure information was limited to CMV serostatus. In vitro tests confirmed that a few of the cytomegalovirus-associated TCR beta chains recognize cytomegalovirus antigens. It was suggested by the authors that the approach could potentially be generalized to other disease states and immunological phenotypes. A total of roughly 160 TCR beta chains were listed by the study as associated with cytomegalovirus. Correlated functional status among segregating V segments might be attributable to linkage disequilibrium, but an unknown experimental factor could not be ruled out. Because HLA typing was missing for some donors at each locus, association tests included only the typed subset. The classifier was reported to diagnose cytomegalovirus status with high specificity and sensitivity in both the original and validation cohorts. Presence/absence analyses assumed roughly uniform sequencing depth across donors, an assumption that may not hold. Most TCR sequences were observed very rarely across donors, whereas some public TCRs were present in many individuals. A further reported finding was that TCR beta sequences accurately predicted the HLA-A and HLA-B alleles for most subjects in the first cohort. A later analysis found that HLA-associated TCR beta chains were more clonally expanded and had lower generation probabilities than equally common non-associated chains. A cluster of highly shared sequence variants was judged likely to represent a technical artifact of the sequencing pipeline. Specific HLA alleles were associated with roughly 16,000 TCR beta sequences at a false discovery rate of 0.05 in a later analysis. In an earlier analysis of some 500 of the donors, most TCR beta V segments were observed in productive rearrangements about 87% or about 30% of the time, broadly matching IMGT annotations. In a later analysis, several top co-occurrence clusters were reported to appear linked to parvovirus B19, influenza, CMV and Epstein-Barr virus. According to a later analysis, most CMV-associated TCR beta chains appeared to be HLA-restricted, and the HLA associations seemed to be driven largely by CMV exposure. Because counts were too low, roughly 16 rarely observed V segments, including chromosome 9 orphons, were left out of the earlier analysis of approximately 580 of the donors. Compared with the roughly 670-donor mean, donors in an Asian-associated ancestry cluster had fewer N-insertions in productive TCRs, according to a later genetic analysis. The cohort was sequenced for TCR beta chains only, and without alpha or paired-chain data the features that could be detected were limited. Some IMGT-functional V segments, including TRBV6-2 and TRBV6-3, could not be told apart with the 87-base-pair reads, so those segments were excluded. An association between a missense DCLRE1C variant and V-gene and J-gene trimming of TCR beta chains was found in a later genetic analysis and replicated in an independent cohort.

Library construction relied on the immunoSEQ multiplex PCR assay. A mixture of 60 forward primers for TCR Vbeta segments and 13 reverse primers for TCR Jbeta segments was used in the multiplex PCR. A multiplex PCR assay on genomic DNA amplified the CDR3 region of rearranged TCR beta genes. The amplified TCR beta libraries were sequenced on the Illumina HiSeq System as 87-base-pair reads. In the source study's methods: Across the 500 to 850 repertoires, a later analysis counted some 81 million unique TCR beta chains, some 11 million of which were shared by at least two donors. A nearest-neighbor algorithm error-corrected the raw reads and collapsed the reads into unique sequences, merging closely related sequences to remove PCR and sequencing errors. To assign V, D and J gene segments, CDR3 sequences were aligned to IMGT reference sequences. For a sequence to be retained, a match of at least six nucleotides was required to both a V gene segment and a J gene segment. A rearrangement was called productive if the CDR3 had no stop codons and remained in frame with V and J, and every other rearrangement was called non-productive. Following IMGT convention, CDR3 was defined as the stretch from the second conserved V-encoded cysteine to the conserved J-encoded phenylalanine. The earlier analysis of more than 450 of the donors excluded sequences that lacked an unambiguous match to a single V gene segment. In an earlier analysis of several hundred of the donors, V segments were called functional above 56.7% productive rearrangements and were called segregating when the between-donor standard deviation exceeded 5%. A statistical classification framework was built for diagnosing cytomegalovirus status from the catalog of TCR beta chain sequences. V and J gene assignment, in a later analysis, came from comparing TCR nucleotide sequences with IMGT/GENE-DB human TR gene sequences. The TCRdist pipeline was used in a later analysis to assign CDR3 sequences and most-parsimonious VDJ recombination scenarios. In a later analysis, every TCR beta chain was defined by the combination of its CDR3 amino acid sequence and its V-gene family, and reads without a unique V-gene family were dropped. As a way to deal with suspected cross-contamination and a sequencing artifact, a later analysis dropped 640 or so nucleotide sequences that were highly shared and had low generation probability. In a later analysis, a clonal expansion index was calculated for each public chain from normalized within-repertoire ranks of inferred template counts. In a later analysis, generation probabilities were computed with a VDJ recombination model fitted to out-of-frame rearrangements, and the resulting probabilities were checked against IGoR. Hypergeometric tests were used in a later analysis to score TCR-TCR, TCR-HLA and TCR-CMV co-occurrence, with a repertoire-size bias correction applied to the TCR pairs. To estimate false discovery rates, a later analysis permuted the HLA or CMV assignments 20 times. In a later analysis, co-occurring TCRs were grouped using DBSCAN, with TCRdist sequence similarity added in when clustering inside HLA-allele-positive subsets. Repertoires with fewer than 30,000 or more than 120,000 public chains were left out of co-occurrence clustering, as were five repertoires with anomalous nucleotide sharing. The table comes from immuneACCESS by way of TCRdb, which keeps in-frame sequences with V and J called. Part of the clones is missing from these tables; in studies checked, under half for an unresolved V gene and the rest for unknown reasons. For V, J and clone size, that table is used; D and trimming come from the DNA. This sample has about 190,000 clones in its table, and approximately 85% of those were observed once. Approximately 0.8% of the sample is taken by the ten largest.

As concerns this clone: What antigen it recognizes has not been identified. Nothing much larger sits one base from this clone, and base qualities are not available.

In total, approximately 700 healthy bone marrow donors made up the cohort. At the time of sampling, all cohort members were nominally healthy, though unrecorded immune exposures were likely present. The donor was CMV seronegative and belonged to the group of approximately 320 seronegative cohort members. A peripheral blood sample was collected from each donor, and TCR beta sequencing was performed on peripheral blood mononuclear cells. Genomic DNA was extracted from the blood cell samples with the Qiagen DNeasy Blood Extraction Kit. Here V drops 3 bases and J drops 4 bases, and the junction holds 6 bases not matched to any gene. CDR3 length: 16 amino acids, cysteine to phenylalanine. Of all the DNA, just the CDR3 is kept, 48 bases in frame from base 1. CDR1 and CDR2 are drawn from the germline V gene (reference sequence): SEHNR, FQNEAQ.

This receptor was obtained from a woman aged 18-29 years in good health and CMV-seronegative. Here the chain combines TRBV7-9 and TRBJ1-4; a stretch of 9 junction bases matches TRBD1. Sequencing was done on a sample of PBMCs. The nucleotide sequence is TGTGCCAGCAGCTTCGGGGACAGGGAGATTAATGAAAAACTGTTTTTT. Its translation reads: CASSFGDREINEKLFF.